The entry below gives a single T cell receptor beta chain sequence along with its context. The antigen remains undetermined. The data derive from a study of T cells in tuberculosis. Per germline, CDR1 SGHRS and CDR2 YFSETQ. The CDR3 runs 14 residues. Trimming cost V 2 bases and J 5 bases; bases outside gene matches: 2. Time point denoted: new active TB diagnosis, blood taken before or within 7 days of starting treatment. Points from the study as a whole: GMM-specific TCRs were nearer to active tuberculosis alpha repertoires, suggesting expansion.

TCRdb's table, derived via immunoSEQ multiplex PCR, lists solely in-frame clones and lacks some. The table includes under 45,000 clones, approximately 90% detected once. This chain uses TRBV5-1 with TRBJ2-1, with 9 bases fitting TRBD2. The source material was PBMCs, sampled at tuberculosis diagnosis. This clonotype was obtained from an adult with tuberculosis. The CDR3 loop is CASSLVAGDNEQFF. In nucleotides, the CDR3 is TGCGCCAGCAGCTTAGTAGCGGGGGACAATGAGCAGTTCTTC.